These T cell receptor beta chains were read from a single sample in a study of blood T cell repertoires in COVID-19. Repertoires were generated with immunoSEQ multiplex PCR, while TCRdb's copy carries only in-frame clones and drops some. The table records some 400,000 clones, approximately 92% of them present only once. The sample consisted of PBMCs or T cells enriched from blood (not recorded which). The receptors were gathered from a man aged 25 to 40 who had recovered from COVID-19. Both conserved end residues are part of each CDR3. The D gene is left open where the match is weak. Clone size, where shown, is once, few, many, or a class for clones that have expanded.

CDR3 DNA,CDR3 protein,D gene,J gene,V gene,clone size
TGTGCCAGCAGTGAGAATACAGGGTACGAGCAGTACTTC,CASSENTGYEQYF,NA,TRBJ2-7,TRBV6-1,once
TGCGCCAGCAGCGACTCCGTTACAGGGGGGCGTGAGCAGTTCTTC,CASSDSVTGGREQFF,TRBD1,TRBJ2-1,TRBV5-1,NA
TGTGCCAGCAGTTCCTACGGGACTAGCGGTGACACCGGGGAGCTGTTTTTT,CASSSYGTSGDTGELFF,TRBD2,TRBJ2-2,TRBV28,once
TGCGCCAGCAGGGTGGGAGTCTCCTACGAGCAGTACTTC,CASRVGVSYEQYF,NA,TRBJ2-7,TRBV5-1,NA
TGTGCCAGCACCCAGAGGGGGACAGGGGGAAACGAGCAGTACTTC,CASTQRGTGGNEQYF,TRBD1,TRBJ2-7,TRBV7-8,few
TGTGCCACCAGTGATGGACAGGGGGAGCGGGCTGGCTACACCTTC,CATSDGQGERAGYTF,TRBD1,TRBJ1-2,TRBV24-1,NA
TGTGCCAGCAGCGTAGCAGGCGTGAACACTGAAGCTTTCTTT,CASSVAGVNTEAFF,NA,TRBJ1-1,TRBV9,once
TGTGCCAGCAGCGTGGGACGGAGGGGCAATCAGCCCCAGCATTTT,CASSVGRRGNQPQHF,NA,TRBJ1-5,TRBV5-5,NA
TGTGCCTGGAGTAGGGGACTAGCGGGAGAAGAGCAGTTCTTC,CAWSRGLAGEEQFF,TRBD2,TRBJ2-1,TRBV30,NA
TGTGCCAGCAGCGGAGGCGGCGAGCAGTACTTC,CASSGGGEQYF,NA,TRBJ2-7,TRBV11-2,once
TGTGCCAGCAGCTTAGCAGGGGGAAGTGGCAAAAACATTCAGTACTTC,CASSLAGGSGKNIQYF,TRBD1,TRBJ2-4,TRBV11-3,NA
TGTGCCACCAGTGAAGGGTTACTAGCCGAGCAGTACTTC,CATSEGLLAEQYF,NA,TRBJ2-7,TRBV24-1,once
TGTGCCTGGAGTGTACAGGATCCATACGAGCAGTACTTC,CAWSVQDPYEQYF,NA,TRBJ2-7,TRBV30,NA
TGTGCCAGTATGGTAGGGGCTCAGCCCCAGCATTTT,CASMVGAQPQHF,NA,TRBJ1-5,TRBV19,NA
TGTGCCAGCTCACAATACACCGATAATTCACCCCTCCACTTT,CASSQYTDNSPLHF,NA,TRBJ1-6,TRBV18,NA
TGTGCCAGCAGTTACGAAGGCAGGGGGCAAGATACGCAGTATTTT,CASSYEGRGQDTQYF,TRBD1,TRBJ2-3,TRBV6-5,NA
TGTGCCAGTAGAGGACAGGGGGCCGGGGGCAGCAATCAGCCCCAGCATTTT,CASRGQGAGGSNQPQHF,TRBD1,TRBJ1-5,TRBV19,NA
TGTGCCAGCAGCACGACAGGGGCCTTATTGGGTGGCTACACCTTC,CASSTTGALLGGYTF,TRBD1,TRBJ1-2,TRBV7-2,NA
TGTGCCAGCAGTTCTAGCGGGAGCGGTACCGGGGAGCTGTTTTTT,CASSSSGSGTGELFF,TRBD2,TRBJ2-2,TRBV3-1/TRBV3-2,once
TGTGCCACCAGCAGGGGGACAGGAAAAGAGACCCAGTACTTC,CATSRGTGKETQYF,TRBD1,TRBJ2-5,TRBV15,NA
TGTGCCAGCCTACTGATCTCTGGAAACACCATATATTTT,CASLLISGNTIYF,NA,TRBJ1-3,TRBV2,NA
TGTGCCAGCAGTGAAGGGAGGTATCGGAACTTCTACAATGAGCAGTTCTTC,CASSEGRYRNFYNEQFF,NA,TRBJ2-1,TRBV25-1,NA
TGTGCCAGCAGCTTAGTTCTAGCGGGGAACGAGCAGTACTTC,CASSLVLAGNEQYF,TRBD2,TRBJ2-7,TRBV11-2,NA
TGTGCCAGCAGCCTCCCGCGGGACTTCAATGAGCAGTTCTTC,CASSLPRDFNEQFF,NA,TRBJ2-1,TRBV7-9,NA
TGTGCCTGGATCCGGCGGGGGGCAGGCGGCTACACCTTC,CAWIRRGAGGYTF,NA,TRBJ1-2,TRBV30,few
TGTGCCAGTAGTCGCAGCGGGAGCTCCTACAATGAGCAGTTCTTC,CASSRSGSSYNEQFF,TRBD2,TRBJ2-1,TRBV19,NA
TGTGCCAGCAGTTCCAGGGAACTAGCCGCGTCCCCTACGCAGTATTTT,CASSSRELAASPTQYF,NA,TRBJ2-3,TRBV6-5,NA
TGCGCCAGCAGCCAAGAAACGCGCTACGAGCAGTACTTC,CASSQETRYEQYF,NA,TRBJ2-7,TRBV4-1,NA
TGTGCCAGCAGTACTTGGACTAGCGGGACTGGGGATGAGCAGTTCTTC,CASSTWTSGTGDEQFF,TRBD2,TRBJ2-1,TRBV6-2/TRBV6-3,NA
TGTGCCAGCAGCTTTTTAGCGGGAGGTGGCGAGCAGTACTTC,CASSFLAGGGEQYF,TRBD2,TRBJ2-7,TRBV7-2,NA
TGTGCCAGTACTGGGACACATAGCACAGATACGCAGTATTTT,CASTGTHSTDTQYF,NA,TRBJ2-3,TRBV19,NA
TGTGCCAGCAGCCAGTCGGGGCAAGAGACCCAGTACTTC,CASSQSGQETQYF,NA,TRBJ2-5,TRBV3-1/TRBV3-2,NA
TGTGCCAGCAGCCCGTTCGACAGGGTCAATCAGCCCCAGCATTTT,CASSPFDRVNQPQHF,TRBD1,TRBJ1-5,TRBV5-5,NA
TGTGCCAGCAGCTCGCGGACAGGGTCAGGGCAGCCCCAGCATTTT,CASSSRTGSGQPQHF,TRBD1,TRBJ1-5,TRBV7-2,NA
TGTGCCAGCAGTGGGGGACAGGGTGCTGGCTACACCTTC,CASSGGQGAGYTF,TRBD1,TRBJ1-2,TRBV2,NA
TGTGCCAGCAGCGTAGGAAGTTCTGTCAGCCAAGAGACCCAGTACTTC,CASSVGSSVSQETQYF,NA,TRBJ2-5,TRBV9,NA
TGCGCCAGCGGTACGCAGGGTCCGGGCTATGGCTACACCTTC,CASGTQGPGYGYTF,NA,TRBJ1-2,TRBV5-1,NA
TGTGCCAGCAGCCTCGGACTAGCGGGAGGCCGCAGGGATACGCAGTATTTT,CASSLGLAGGRRDTQYF,TRBD2,TRBJ2-3,TRBV7-2,once
TGCAGCGTTTTGGACAGGAACTATGGCTACACCTTC,CSVLDRNYGYTF,TRBD1,TRBJ1-2,TRBV29-1,NA
TGCGCCAGCAGCCAGACCACCGGGACAGGGGTTAATCAGCCCCAGCATTTT,CASSQTTGTGVNQPQHF,TRBD1,TRBJ1-5,TRBV4-1,NA
TGTGCCAGCAGGGACAGGGTAGAATCGGACGAGCAGTACTTC,CASRDRVESDEQYF,TRBD1,TRBJ2-7,TRBV27,NA
TGTGCCAGCAGTCAAACAACAGGGGGCGGCGGCTACACCTTC,CASSQTTGGGGYTF,TRBD1,TRBJ1-2,TRBV28,once
TGTGCCAGCAGCAAGGGACAGGGGGACGTTAACGGCTACACCTTC,CASSKGQGDVNGYTF,TRBD1,TRBJ1-2,TRBV7-9,NA
TGTGCCAGTAGTATCTGGGCGGGAGGTGGCAATGAGCAGTTCTTC,CASSIWAGGGNEQFF,TRBD2,TRBJ2-1,TRBV19,NA
TGTGCCAGCAGAATTAGCGGCTTAGGCCAAGAGACCCAGTACTTC,CASRISGLGQETQYF,NA,TRBJ2-5,TRBV6-6,NA
TGTGCCAGCAGTATAACAGGAGCCAAAAACATTCAGTACTTC,CASSITGAKNIQYF,NA,TRBJ2-4,TRBV6-2/TRBV6-3,NA
TGTGCCAGTGGTTCGGGGGATGAGCAGTTCTTC,CASGSGDEQFF,NA,TRBJ2-1,TRBV19,few
TGTGCCACCAGTGATGGTCAGGGGAAGGTCAATCAGCCCCAGCATTTT,CATSDGQGKVNQPQHF,NA,TRBJ1-5,TRBV24-1,NA
TGTGCCACCAGCGCGTCGCAGGGGTCCCAAGAGACCCAGTACTTC,CATSASQGSQETQYF,NA,TRBJ2-5,TRBV15,NA
TGTGCCAGCAGCTTGGGCGGGGGACCCGAGCAGTACTTC,CASSLGGGPEQYF,TRBD2,TRBJ2-7,TRBV5-5,NA
TGTGCCAGCAGTTTATGGGGGCGCGGCGAGCAGTACTTC,CASSLWGRGEQYF,NA,TRBJ2-7,TRBV28,NA
TGTGCCAGCAGCTTGGGCCCTAGCGAGACCTACGAGCAGTACTTC,CASSLGPSETYEQYF,NA,TRBJ2-7,TRBV5-6,NA
TGTGCCAGCAGCCTGAGGAACTACGAGCAGTACTTC,CASSLRNYEQYF,NA,TRBJ2-7,TRBV2,NA
TGTGCCAGCAGCTACGGGACTAGCGGACAAGAGACCCAGTACTTC,CASSYGTSGQETQYF,TRBD2,TRBJ2-5,TRBV6-5,NA
TGCGCCAGCAGCCAAGATTGGGGGGCTGGAAACACCATATATTTT,CASSQDWGAGNTIYF,NA,TRBJ1-3,TRBV4-1,NA
TGCGCCAGCAGCCAAGATACGACAGGCACTGAAGCTTTCTTT,CASSQDTTGTEAFF,NA,TRBJ1-1,TRBV4-1,NA
TGTGCCATCACTCAGGACTCGGATTCACCCCTCCACTTT,CAITQDSDSPLHF,NA,TRBJ1-6,TRBV10-3,few
TGCGCCAGCGGGGGGGCCGGGAATTCACCCCTCCACTTT,CASGGAGNSPLHF,NA,TRBJ1-6,TRBV10-2,NA
TGTGCCATCAGTGAGCCGATGACTAGCGGGGCCTACGAGCAGTACTTC,CAISEPMTSGAYEQYF,TRBD2,TRBJ2-7,TRBV10-3,NA
TGTGCCAGCAGCCAAGTGCCGGGACAGGCAGGAGGCTACACCTTC,CASSQVPGQAGGYTF,TRBD1,TRBJ1-2,TRBV14,NA